This T cell receptor beta chain was documented in a study of blood T cells in healthy people across ages. Together with a sample-barcoded 5' primer, a J-beta primer mix was included in a second PCR lasting about 6 to 12 cycles. A single record per CDR3 protein comes from TCRdb applying MiXCR to the 5' RACE reads. Of 600,000 to 650,000 distinct CDR3 sequences listed, about 54% are singletons. The source of this sequence is a man aged 55-75 years in good health. Sequenced material: blood.

The CDR3 sequence is CSARKTSGGQYNEQFF. DNA for the CDR3: TGCAGTGCTCGAAAGACTAGCGGGGGGCAGTACAATGAGCAGTTCTTC. The rearrangement uses TRBV20-1 and TRBJ2-1; 13 bases fit TRBD2. Germline CDR1 reads DFQATT; CDR2 reads SNEGSKA (reference sequence). V lost 5 bases to trimming and J lost 4 bases; unmatched junction nucleotides: 8. The CDR3 is 16 residues long.